Each of the 20 T cell receptor beta chains below was sequenced from the same sample in a study of T cell responses to AZD1222 COVID-19 vaccine. Profiling relied on immunoSEQ multiplex PCR, and the TCRdb table lists in-frame clones only, not all of them. The sample contains over 150,000 clones, almost 90% of which appear only once. The sample consisted of peripheral blood, taken 28 days after the second AZD1222 dose. The receptors here all came from an adult who received the AZD1222 COVID-19 vaccine.

The V and J genes are TRBV18 and TRBJ1-1, with a possible D match to TRBD1 (5 bases). Deletions cut 2 bases from V and 3 bases from J, with 10 bases between. This CDR3 has 14 amino acids. Germline V CDR1 and CDR2: KGHSH, LQKENI. The CDR3 loop is CASSPGGEDTEAFF. CDR3 nucleotide sequence: TGTGCCAGCTCACCAGGGGGGGAGGACACTGAAGCTTTCTTT.

V usage is TRBV7-8 and J usage is TRBJ2-7; no definite D call. With 0 bases removed from V and 4 bases from J, the gap between germline ends came to 4 bases. The germline V gene has CDR1 SGHVS and CDR2 FQNEAQ. The CDR3 is made up of 12 amino acids. The CDR3 DNA is TGTGCCAGCAGCTTAGCGCTTTACGAGCAGTACTTC. Protein product: CASSLALYEQYF.

V usage is TRBV6-1 and J usage is TRBJ1-2; D call uncertain. The V end was cut by 0 bases, the J end by 8 bases, with 16 bases between. There are 15 residues in the CDR3. Germline values: CDR1 MNHNS, CDR2 SASEGT. The CDR3 sequence: CASSEAGLRSGGYTF. CDR3 DNA: TGTGCCAGCAGTGAAGCTGGCCTTCGATCGGGAGGCTACACCTTC.

This clone was found once. J is TRBJ1-5 and V is TRBV30; D gene uncertain. Germline CDR1 is GTSNPN and CDR2 is SVGIG (reference sequence). Between the trimmed V and J ends, which lost 0 bases and 2 bases, there was a span of 5 bases. This CDR3 spans 13 amino acids. The CDR3 sequence is CAWSVGGNQPQHF. CDR3 in DNA: TGTGCCTGGAGTGTCGGGGGCAATCAGCCCCAGCATTTT.

The chain links TRBV4-2 to TRBJ2-1; tentatively, D is TRBD2 (6 bases). This CDR3 is built from 14 residues. V lost 4 bases to trimming and J lost 6 bases, with 13 bases between them. Germline V CDR1 and CDR2: LGHNA, YNFKEQ. The CDR3 bases are TGTGCCAGCAGCCCGGACGGAGGGGTCAATGAGCAGTTCTTC. Its protein product is CASSPDGGVNEQFF.

Here the CDR3 reads CASSQGLGFTEAFF. CDR3 nucleotides: TGTGCCAGCAGCCAAGGCCTAGGGTTCACTGAAGCTTTCTTT. The chain uses TRBV3-1 (or the pseudogene TRBV3-2) and TRBJ1-1, with D unresolved. Germline V CDR1 and CDR2: LGHDT, YNNKEL (reference sequence). Trimming cost V 1 base and J 4 bases, with 10 bases left between them. The length of the CDR3 is 14 residues.

This clone turned up a few times. The chain combines TRBV19 with TRBJ2-7; 11 bases are shared with TRBD1. With 0 bases clipped from V and 3 bases from J, the junction kept 4 bases outside the gene matches. CDR1 and CDR2 from the germline V gene are LNHDA and SQIVND (reference sequence). This CDR3 spans 16 amino acids. The CDR3 coding sequence is TGTGCCAGTAGTATAGACCGGACAGGGGGCTACTACGAGCAGTACTTC. The encoded protein is CASSIDRTGGYYEQYF.

This chain connects TRBV7-8 to TRBJ2-7; D uncertain. Trimming took 3 bases from V and 6 from J, leaving 9 bases between them. CDR3 length: 12 amino acids. CDR1 is SGHVS and CDR2 is FQNEAQ in the germline V gene. As DNA, the CDR3 is TGTGCCAGCAGCTTCTGGAGCAGCGAGCAGTACTTC. This codes for CASSFWSSEQYF.

This chain connects TRBV5-1 to TRBJ2-2; TRBD1 might be the D (5 bases). The CDR3 is 21 amino acids. Per the germline V gene, CDR1 is SGHRS and CDR2 is YFSETQ. V was pared by 3 bases and J by 5 bases, with 32 bases between. CDR3 amino acids: CASSYNGASVHNQGTTGELFF. The DNA of the CDR3 is TGCGCCAGCAGCTATAACGGTGCATCGGTACACAATCAGGGCACGACCGGGGAGCTGTTTTTT.

The V call is TRBV4-3, the J call TRBJ2-7; 7 nucleotides line up with TRBD1. Germline CDR1 LGHNA, CDR2 YSLEER. The CDR3 length is 13 residues. The junction had 7 bases not matched to a gene; V was cut back by 2 bases and J by 9 bases. This chain's CDR3 is CASSQSTGEGQYF. Here the CDR3 DNA reads TGCGCCAGCAGCCAATCTACAGGGGAAGGGCAGTACTTC.

The chain joins TRBV2 to TRBJ1-4, with a weak D call TRBD1 (5 bases). The CDR3 contains 13 residues. V lost 6 bases, J lost 3 bases, and 8 bases lay in between. Germline CDR1 and CDR2: SNHLY and FYNNEI. CDR3 DNA: TGTGCCAGCAGCTGGGGGTCTAATGAAAAACTGTTTTTT. It is translated as CASSWGSNEKLFF.

V usage is TRBV4-3 and J usage is TRBJ2-2, with D tentatively TRBD1 (5 bases). Trimming took off 2 bases at V and 7 bases at J, with 14 bases between the two ends. Germline loops: CDR1 LGHNA, CDR2 YSLEER. The CDR3 totals 15 residues. The CDR3 loop is CASSQRQGPFGELFF. DNA of the CDR3: TGCGCCAGCAGCCAACGGCAGGGCCCTTTCGGGGAGCTGTTTTTT.

The chain is built from TRBV11-2 and TRBJ1-1; 8 bases agree with TRBD1. In germline, CDR1 is SGHAT, CDR2 FQNNGV. Losses at the gene ends were 5 bases for V and 4 bases for J; bases not matched to a gene: 9. This CDR3 is built from 15 residues. CDR3 sequence reads: CASSVWQGAGTEAFF. The CDR3 DNA follows: TGTGCCAGCAGCGTCTGGCAGGGGGCGGGCACTGAAGCTTTCTTT.

V and J are TRBV15 and TRBJ2-7; 8 bases map to TRBD1. The germline V gene encodes CDR1 LNHNV and CDR2 YYDKDF (reference sequence). V lost 1 base, J lost 6 bases, and 5 bases stayed unmatched. This CDR3 is built from 14 residues. The CDR3: CATSRAGQGGEQYF. The CDR3 nucleotides read TGTGCCACCAGCAGAGCTGGACAGGGAGGCGAGCAGTACTTC.

J is TRBJ1-5 and V is TRBV30; a weak D match, TRBD1 (5 bases). The CDR3 loop spans 13 amino acids. Germline V CDR1 and CDR2: GTSNPN, SVGIG (reference sequence). Trimming removed 1 base at V and 7 bases at J, with 11 bases between. This CDR3 reads CAWSGGREQPQHF. The CDR3 DNA reads as TGTGCCTGGAGTGGGGGCAGGGAGCAGCCCCAGCATTTT.

This chain links TRBV6-2 or TRBV6-3 with TRBJ1-1; D is unclear. This CDR3 comprises 14 residues. Germline CDR1 and CDR2: MNHEY and SVGEGT. The V gene lost 2 bases and the J gene lost 6 bases, with 13 bases spanning the gap. The CDR3 spells CASSYVGAGAEAFF. In nucleotides, the CDR3 is TGTGCCAGCAGTTACGTCGGAGCCGGGGCTGAAGCTTTCTTT.

The chain employs TRBV7-2 and TRBJ2-3; unclear D gene. V lost 3 bases and J lost 5, with 9 bases in between. There are 13 residues in the CDR3. Germline assignment: CDR1 SGHTA and CDR2 FQGNSA. CDR3 amino acids: CASSFGFGDTQYF. The CDR3 DNA follows: TGTGCCAGCAGCTTTGGATTTGGAGATACGCAGTATTTT.

The gene calls are TRBV23-1 and TRBJ2-7; D call uncertain. TRBV23-1 is an open reading frame whose function is uncertain. Deletions cut 6 bases from V and 5 bases from J, with 14 bases between. The CDR3 spans 13 residues. The CDR3 DNA reads as TGCGCCAGCAGACCCGGACCTGACGACGAGCAGTACTTC. Amino acids: CASRPGPDDEQYF.

This clone has a single count. J is TRBJ2-2 and V is TRBV5-1, with unresolved D. The CDR3 contains 15 residues. Trimming left V 4 bases short and J 3 bases short, with 13 bases between. The germline gives CDR1 SGHRS, CDR2 YFSETQ. Written as DNA, the CDR3 is TGCGCCAGCAGCCCGGCCTGGGCAGACACCGGGGAGCTGTTTTTT. Amino acid sequence: CASSPAWADTGELFF.

The J gene is TRBJ1-1, the V gene TRBV6-2 or TRBV6-3, with D tentatively TRBD1 (6 bases). The CDR3 runs to 15 residues. The ends were cut back, 5 bases at V and 4 bases at J, with 17 bases in the middle. The V gene's germline CDR1 is MNHEY and CDR2 SVGEGT. CDR3 coding DNA: TGTGCCAGCAGTGCCCGCCCCAGGGGCACCACTGAAGCTTTCTTT. Protein product: CASSARPRGTTEAFF.